The clone carrying this TCR beta chain has ten or more counts. Its antigen is still unknown. The entry originates in a study of T-cell reconstitution after alpha-beta-depleted transplantation in children. Study-level points and caveats: Diversity of TCRbeta at day 60 was high in some patients, arising from surviving recipient T cells and thymic progenitors. At around two months after transplant, the alpha-beta T cells were reportedly derived from several hundred expanded clones that came from non-depleted graft cells. After one year, T-cell counts and TCRbeta diversity mostly came from new T cells.

The TCRbeta library incorporated unique molecular identifiers. MiXCR, applied by TCRdb to the PCR reads, yields one record per CDR3 protein. The table includes approximately 490,000 distinct CDR3 sequences, roughly a tenth detected once. The trim removed 4 bases at V and 8 bases at J, leaving 22 bases unmatched. Germline V CDR1 and CDR2: LNHDA, SQIVND (reference sequence). The CDR3 runs 19 residues. The sample in question was PBMCs, obtained before TCRalphabeta/CD19-depleted stem cell transplant. The sequence was obtained from a child younger than 10 with inherited bone marrow failure, due to receive a stem cell transplant. This sequence joins TRBV19 and TRBJ2-1; 8 nucleotides match TRBD2. The CDR3 DNA is TGTGCCAGTAGTAGAGGGACCGGCTGGGCGGGAGCGGGGGCCCATGAGCAGTTCTTC. Amino acids: CASSRGTGWAGAGAHEQFF.